Presented here are 2 T cell receptor beta chains from one specimen sequenced in a study of T cells in Graves' hyperthyroidism and ophthalmopathy. Amplified TCR beta CDR3 regions came from RNA transcripts. During a first-round RT-PCR of the TCR CDR3, the HTBI primer set was used. In TCRdb, the multiplex PCR reads were re-called with MiXCR into one record per CDR3 protein. This table holds about 760,000 distinct CDR3 sequences, just over 35% found once. The sequencing input was blood. The source of these receptors is a woman between 40 and 55 years old with Graves' hyperthyroidism.

The CDR3 nucleotides are TGTGCCAGCAGCACGCCCGGGGCCCAAGAGACCCAGTACTTC. Protein sequence: CASSTPGAQETQYF. The chain joins TRBV7-9 to TRBJ2-5; the D call may be TRBD1 or TRBD2 (5 bases each). CDR3 length: 14 amino acids. With 5 bases removed from V and 1 base from J, the gap between germline ends came to 11 bases. Germline CDR1 reads SEHNR; CDR2 reads FQNEAQ (reference sequence). Together with reference TRBV7-9 and TRBJ2-5, the CDR3 gives the full variable domain: DTGVSQNPRHKITKRGQNVTFRCDPISEHNRLYWYRQTLGQGPEFLTYFQNEAQLEKSRLLSDRFSAERPKGSFSTLEIQRTEQGDSAMYLCASSTPGAQETQYFGPGTRLLVL.

This clonotype came up a few times. The V and J genes are TRBV6-2 or TRBV6-3 and TRBJ2-7; 7 nucleotides agree with TRBD2. Germline CDR1 reads MNHEY; CDR2 reads SVGEGT. The CDR3 has 13 residues. V lost 8 bases to trimming and J lost 2 bases; unmatched junction nucleotides: 6. The CDR3: CASSASGAYEQYF. CDR3 sequence (DNA): TGTGCCAGCTCAGCTAGCGGTGCCTACGAGCAGTACTTC.